These T cell receptor beta chains were read from a single sample in a study of PD-1 blockade in classical Hodgkin lymphoma. The table came from immunoSEQ multiplex PCR; TCRdb's copy has only in-frame clones and leaves some out. The sample includes 25,000 to 30,000 clones, approximately 88% seen only once; the top ten take 0.35%. Sequenced: CD4+ T cells from blood. All receptors come from a human donor with classical Hodgkin lymphoma. CDR3s include the opening cysteine and the closing phenylalanine or tryptophan.

CDR3aa	v_gene
CASSLARQGADTQYF	TRBV5-4
CASSPKLLAGGIDEQFF	TRBV18
CASSFGEVETQYF	TRBV27
CAISGGQGVETQYF	TRBV10-3
CASSLGIRGETQYF	TRBV7-9
CASSLALLASEQYF	TRBV5-1
CASSAFPGATEAFF	TRBV19
CASSQGLGRAINYGYTF	TRBV4-1
CASSIAGAAKNIQYF	TRBV19
CASSGAGVGNTQYF	TRBV5-1
CASSYSQRGQDYEQYF	TRBV6-6
CASRGQGSYEQYF	TRBV6-1
CASSPETYGPGELFF	TRBV7-8
CASTSGYEQYF	TRBV7-9
CASSASGGGNQPQHF	TRBV6-6
CASSLAPLGGGNSYEQYF	TRBV5-1
CASSLGPINQPQHF	TRBV7-2
CSVEVAGGEETQYF	TRBV29-1